The present entry profiles one T cell receptor (beta chain) with its context. The source of the sample is a study of blood T cell repertoires in COVID-19. Study-wide context: Acute and convalescent COVID-19 specimens originated in the United States, Italy and Spain.

Only in-frame clones appear in the TCRdb table, and some are missing; sequencing was by immunoSEQ multiplex PCR. The sample carries 250,000 to 350,000 clones, approximately 85% recorded once. CDR1 is KGHSH and CDR2 is LQKENI in the germline V gene. The ends were cut back, 3 bases at V and 8 bases at J, with 8 bases in the middle. The CDR3 is 13 amino acids. The study assigned cohorts using participant-reported clinical history. This chain connects TRBV18 to TRBJ1-6; a weak D match, TRBD1 (6 bases). The specimen was PBMCs or T cells enriched from blood (not recorded which). The clonotype originates from a woman aged 25 to 39 who had recovered from COVID-19. The CDR3 is CASSPGGHSPLHF. The DNA for the CDR3 is TGTGCCAGCTCACCGGGGGGGCATTCACCCCTCCACTTT.